The present TCR beta chain was sequenced within a study of OX40 agonist ivuxolimab in advanced cancers. Study-level background: The dose of intravenous ivuxolimab that patients received every 2 weeks ranged from 0.01 to 10 mg/kg. Prior checkpoint blockade (anti-PD-1, anti-PD-L1 or anti-CTLA-4) was permitted; 40% had it. Whole-study results and caveats: With doses of 0.1-3.0 mg/kg, partial responders showed among the lowest clonal expansion.

Collection of blood occurred at baseline, at cycle 4 day 1, and at cycle 7 day 1. Regarding this clone: The antigen is undetermined.

TCRdb's table, derived via immunoSEQ multiplex PCR, lists solely in-frame clones and lacks some. Of around 70,000 clones in the sample, approximately 84% are singletons; the top ten hold just under 7%. The CDR3 has 14 residues. V trimming: 4 bases; J trimming: 3 bases; junction bases outside the gene matches: 6. CDR1 is SGHRS, CDR2 YFSETQ, per germline. This clonotype originated in an adult with an advanced solid tumor such as melanoma, head and neck, liver or kidney cancer. This rearrangement joins TRBV5-1 to TRBJ2-7; TRBD1 matches at 8 bases. Sequenced here: CD4+ or CD8+ T cells sorted from blood, sampled in a trial of the OX40 agonist ivuxolimab. DNA for the CDR3: TGCGCCAGCAGCGGAGGGACAGGCGGCTACGAGCAGTACTTC. Translated, it gives CASSGGTGGYEQYF. Based on the CDR3 plus reference TRBV5-1 and TRBJ2-7, the full variable domain is KAGVTQTPRYLIKTRGQQVTLSCSPISGHRSVSWYQQTPGQGLQFLFEYFSETQRNKGNFPGRFSGRQFSNSRSEMNVSTLELGDSALYLCASSGGTGGYEQYFGPGTRLTVT.